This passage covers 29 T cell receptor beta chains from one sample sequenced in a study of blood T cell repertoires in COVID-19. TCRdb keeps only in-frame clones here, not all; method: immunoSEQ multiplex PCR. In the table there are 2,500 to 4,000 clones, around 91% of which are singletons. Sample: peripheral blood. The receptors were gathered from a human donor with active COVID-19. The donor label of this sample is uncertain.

The CDR3 here is CASRWGQGPGEQYF. CDR3 nucleotides: TGCGCCAGCAGGTGGGGACAGGGGCCCGGCGAGCAGTACTTC. The V and J genes are TRBV5-1 and TRBJ2-7; 10 bases map to TRBD1. The CDR3 consists of 14 residues. Germline V gene data show CDR1 as SGHRS and CDR2 as YFSETQ. The V gene end was trimmed by 5 bases and the J gene end by 6 bases; junction bases not matched to a gene: 8. Drawing the rest from reference TRBV5-1 and TRBJ2-7, the complete variable domain is KAGVTQTPRYLIKTRGQQVTLSCSPISGHRSVSWYQQTPGQGLQFLFEYFSETQRNKGNFPGRFSGRQFSNSRSEMNVSTLELGDSALYLCASRWGQGPGEQYFGPGTRLTVT.

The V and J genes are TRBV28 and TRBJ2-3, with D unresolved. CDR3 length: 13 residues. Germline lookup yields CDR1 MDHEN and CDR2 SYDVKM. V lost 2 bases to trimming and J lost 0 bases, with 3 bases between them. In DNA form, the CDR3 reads TGTGCCAGCAGTTTACTTAGCACAGATACGCAGTATTTT. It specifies CASSLLSTDTQYF.

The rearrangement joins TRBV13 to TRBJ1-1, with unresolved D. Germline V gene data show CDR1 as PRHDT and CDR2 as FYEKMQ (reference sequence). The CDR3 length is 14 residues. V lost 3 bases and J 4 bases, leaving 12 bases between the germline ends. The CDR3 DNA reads TGTGCCAGCAGCTTCCCGGAGTACCGCACTGAAGCTTTCTTT. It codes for CASSFPEYRTEAFF.

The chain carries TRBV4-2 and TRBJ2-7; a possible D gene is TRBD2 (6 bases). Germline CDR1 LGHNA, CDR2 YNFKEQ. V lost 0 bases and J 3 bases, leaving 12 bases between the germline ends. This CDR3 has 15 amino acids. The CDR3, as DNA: TGTGCCAGCAGCCAAGAACCCGACGGGAGCTACGAGCAGTACTTC. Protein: CASSQEPDGSYEQYF.

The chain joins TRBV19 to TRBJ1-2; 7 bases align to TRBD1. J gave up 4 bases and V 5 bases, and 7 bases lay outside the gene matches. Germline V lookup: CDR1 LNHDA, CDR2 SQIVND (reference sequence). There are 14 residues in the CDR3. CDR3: CASSGDRAFYGYTF. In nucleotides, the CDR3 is TGTGCCAGTAGTGGGGACAGAGCTTTCTATGGCTACACCTTC.

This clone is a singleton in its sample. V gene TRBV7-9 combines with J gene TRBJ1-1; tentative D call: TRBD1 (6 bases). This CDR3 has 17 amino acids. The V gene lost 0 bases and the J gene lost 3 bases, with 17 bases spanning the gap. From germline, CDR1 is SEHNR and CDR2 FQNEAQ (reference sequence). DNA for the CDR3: TGTGCCAGCAGCTTAGCCCCGGGGGGGCCAAGGGACACTGAAGCTTTCTTT. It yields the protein CASSLAPGGPRDTEAFF.

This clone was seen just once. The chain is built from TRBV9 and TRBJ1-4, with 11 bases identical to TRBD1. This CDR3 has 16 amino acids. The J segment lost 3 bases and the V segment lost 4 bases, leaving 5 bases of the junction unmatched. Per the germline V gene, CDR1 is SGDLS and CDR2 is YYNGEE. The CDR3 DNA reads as TGTGCCAGCAGCCTAGGGACAGGGGGTTCTAATGAAAAACTGTTTTTT. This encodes CASSLGTGGSNEKLFF.

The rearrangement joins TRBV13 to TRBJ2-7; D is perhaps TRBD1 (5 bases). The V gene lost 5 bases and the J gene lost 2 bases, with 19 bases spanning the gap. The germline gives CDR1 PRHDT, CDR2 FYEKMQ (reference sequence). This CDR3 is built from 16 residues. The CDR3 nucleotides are TGTGCCAGCAGCCCGCCCCCGGGCGGACATACCTACGAGCAGTACGTC. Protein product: CASSPPPGGHTYEQYV.

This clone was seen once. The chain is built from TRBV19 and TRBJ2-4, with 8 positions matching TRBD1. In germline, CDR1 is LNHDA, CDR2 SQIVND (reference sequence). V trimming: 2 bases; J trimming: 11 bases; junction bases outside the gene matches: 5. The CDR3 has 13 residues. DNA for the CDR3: TGTGCCAGTAGTATAAGTGGGACAGGAGTTCAGTACTTC. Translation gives CASSISGTGVQYF.

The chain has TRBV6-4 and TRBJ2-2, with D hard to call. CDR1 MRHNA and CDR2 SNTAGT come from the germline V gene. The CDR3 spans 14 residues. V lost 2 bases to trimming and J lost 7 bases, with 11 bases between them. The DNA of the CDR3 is TGTGCCAGCAGTGACAGTGCAGAACACGGGGAGCTGTTTTTT. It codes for CASSDSAEHGELFF.

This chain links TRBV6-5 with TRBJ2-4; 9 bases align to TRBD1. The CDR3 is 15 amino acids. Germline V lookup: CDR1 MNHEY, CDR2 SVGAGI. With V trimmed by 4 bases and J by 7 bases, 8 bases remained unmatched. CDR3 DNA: TGTGCCAGCAGTTTAGGACAGGGGAGGTGGAACATTCAGTACTTC. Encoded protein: CASSLGQGRWNIQYF.

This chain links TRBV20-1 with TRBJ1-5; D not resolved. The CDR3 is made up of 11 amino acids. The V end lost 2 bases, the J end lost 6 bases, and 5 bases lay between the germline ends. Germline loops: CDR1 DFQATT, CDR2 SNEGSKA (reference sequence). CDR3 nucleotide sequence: TGCAGTGCTAGATCCGGTCAGCCCCAGCATTTT. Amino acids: CSARSGQPQHF.

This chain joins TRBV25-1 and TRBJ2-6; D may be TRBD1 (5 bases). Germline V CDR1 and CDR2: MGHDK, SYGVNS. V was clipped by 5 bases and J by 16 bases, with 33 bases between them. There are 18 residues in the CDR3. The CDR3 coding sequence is TGTGCCAGCAGTTCATTTACAGAACTGGACAAGTCGGGCCAACGTCTGACTTTC. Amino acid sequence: CASSSFTELDKSGQRLTF.

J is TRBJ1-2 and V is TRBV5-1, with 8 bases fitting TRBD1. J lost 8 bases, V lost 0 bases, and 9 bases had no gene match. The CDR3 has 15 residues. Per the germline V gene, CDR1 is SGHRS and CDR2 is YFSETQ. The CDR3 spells CASSLDRAGGSGYTF. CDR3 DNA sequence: TGCGCCAGCAGCTTGGATCGGGCAGGGGGCTCCGGCTACACCTTC.

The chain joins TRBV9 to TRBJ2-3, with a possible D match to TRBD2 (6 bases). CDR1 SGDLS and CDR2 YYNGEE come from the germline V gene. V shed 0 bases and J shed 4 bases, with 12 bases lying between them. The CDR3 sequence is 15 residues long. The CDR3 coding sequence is TGTGCCAGCAGCGTAGTCCCCGGGAGTGCAGATACGCAGTATTTT. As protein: CASSVVPGSADTQYF.

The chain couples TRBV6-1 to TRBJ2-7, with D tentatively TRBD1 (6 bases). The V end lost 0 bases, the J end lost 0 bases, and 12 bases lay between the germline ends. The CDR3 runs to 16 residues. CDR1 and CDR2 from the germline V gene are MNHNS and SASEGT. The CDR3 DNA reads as TGTGCCAGCAGTGAAGCGGCTTCGGACAGCTCCTACGAGCAGTACGTC. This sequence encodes CASSEAASDSSYEQYV.

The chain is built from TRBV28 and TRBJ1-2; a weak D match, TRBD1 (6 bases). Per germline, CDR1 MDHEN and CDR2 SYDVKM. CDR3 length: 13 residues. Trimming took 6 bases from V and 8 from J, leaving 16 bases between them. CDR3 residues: CASSLWEGVGYTF. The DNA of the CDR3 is TGTGCCAGCAGCCTCTGGGAGGGGGTAGGCTACACCTTC.

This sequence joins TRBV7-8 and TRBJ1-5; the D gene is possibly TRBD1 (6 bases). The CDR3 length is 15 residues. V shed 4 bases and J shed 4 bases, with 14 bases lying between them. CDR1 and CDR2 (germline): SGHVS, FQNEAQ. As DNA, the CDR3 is TGTGCCAGCAGCTCAAGCAGGGGAGTGAATCAGCCCCAGCATTTT. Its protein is CASSSSRGVNQPQHF.

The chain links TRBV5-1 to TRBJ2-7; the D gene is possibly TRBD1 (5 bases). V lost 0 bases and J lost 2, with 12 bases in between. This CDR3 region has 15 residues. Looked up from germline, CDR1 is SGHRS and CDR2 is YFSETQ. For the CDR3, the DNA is TGCGCCAGCAGCTTGGACAGGAAGACCCCCTACGAGCAGTACTTC. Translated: CASSLDRKTPYEQYF.

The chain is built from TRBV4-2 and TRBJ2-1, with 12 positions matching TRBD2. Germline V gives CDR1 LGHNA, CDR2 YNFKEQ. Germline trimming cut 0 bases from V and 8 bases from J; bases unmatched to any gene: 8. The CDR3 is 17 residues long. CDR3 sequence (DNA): TGTGCCAGCAGCCAAGAGACTAGCGGGAGTTTCTTCCATGAGCAGTTCTTC. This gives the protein CASSQETSGSFFHEQFF.

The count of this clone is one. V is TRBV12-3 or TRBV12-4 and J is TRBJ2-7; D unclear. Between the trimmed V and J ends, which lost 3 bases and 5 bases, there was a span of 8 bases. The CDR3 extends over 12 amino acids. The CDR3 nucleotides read TGTGCCAGCAGTTTTGTCTTCCACGAGCAGTACGTC. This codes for CASSFVFHEQYV.

Here the CDR3 reads CASTEGTSVGRNIQYF. The DNA for the CDR3 is TGTGCCAGTACTGAAGGGACTAGCGTAGGGAGAAACATTCAGTACTTC. The chain links TRBV19 to TRBJ2-4, with 10 bases matching TRBD2. Unmatched junction bases numbered 12, after V lost 7 bases and J lost 6 bases. Germline loops: CDR1 LNHDA, CDR2 SQIVND (reference sequence). The CDR3 covers 16 residues.

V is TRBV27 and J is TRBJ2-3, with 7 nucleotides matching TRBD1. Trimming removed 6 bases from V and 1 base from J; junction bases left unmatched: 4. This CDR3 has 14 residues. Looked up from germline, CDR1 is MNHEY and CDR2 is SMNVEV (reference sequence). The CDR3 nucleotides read TGTGCCAGCAGCGACAGGGAGCGCACAGATACGCAGTATTTT. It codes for CASSDRERTDTQYF.

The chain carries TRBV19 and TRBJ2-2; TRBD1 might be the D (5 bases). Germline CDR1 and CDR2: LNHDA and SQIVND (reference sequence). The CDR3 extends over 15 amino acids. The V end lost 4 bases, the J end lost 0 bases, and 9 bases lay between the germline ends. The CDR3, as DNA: TGTGCCAGTAGTAGGACAAACTCGAACACCGGGGAGCTGTTTTTT. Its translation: CASSRTNSNTGELFF.

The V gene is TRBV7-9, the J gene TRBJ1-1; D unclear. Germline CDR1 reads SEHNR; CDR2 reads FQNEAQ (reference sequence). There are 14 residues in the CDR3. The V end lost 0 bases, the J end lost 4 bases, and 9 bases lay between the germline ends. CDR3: CASSLANSGTEAFF. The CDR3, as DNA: TGTGCCAGCAGCTTAGCGAACAGTGGCACTGAAGCTTTCTTT.

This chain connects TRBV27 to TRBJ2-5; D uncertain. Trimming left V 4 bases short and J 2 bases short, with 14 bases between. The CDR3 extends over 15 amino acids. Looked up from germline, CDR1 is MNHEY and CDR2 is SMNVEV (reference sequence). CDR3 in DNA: TGTGCCAGCAGTTCCGGAGTCAGTTGGCAAGAGACCCAGTACTTC. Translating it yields CASSSGVSWQETQYF.

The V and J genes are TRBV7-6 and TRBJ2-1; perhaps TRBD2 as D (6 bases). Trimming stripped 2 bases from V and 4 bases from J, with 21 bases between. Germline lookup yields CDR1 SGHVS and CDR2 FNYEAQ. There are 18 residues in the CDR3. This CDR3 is CASSLNQVRGTGYNEQFF. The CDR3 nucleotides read TGTGCCAGCAGCTTAAACCAGGTCCGGGGGACGGGTTACAATGAGCAGTTCTTC. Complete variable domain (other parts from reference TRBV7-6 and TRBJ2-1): GAGVSQSPRYKVTKRGQDVALRCDPISGHVSLYWYRQALGQGPEFLTYFNYEAQQDKSGLPNDRFSAERPEGSISTLTIQRTEQRDSAMYRCASSLNQVRGTGYNEQFFGPGTRLTVL.

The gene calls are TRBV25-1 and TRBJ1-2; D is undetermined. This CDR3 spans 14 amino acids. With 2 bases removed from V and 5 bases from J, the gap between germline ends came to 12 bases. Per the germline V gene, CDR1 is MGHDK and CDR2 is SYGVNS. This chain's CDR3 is CASSEGPDWYGYTF. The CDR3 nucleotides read TGTGCCAGCAGTGAAGGCCCCGATTGGTATGGCTACACCTTC.

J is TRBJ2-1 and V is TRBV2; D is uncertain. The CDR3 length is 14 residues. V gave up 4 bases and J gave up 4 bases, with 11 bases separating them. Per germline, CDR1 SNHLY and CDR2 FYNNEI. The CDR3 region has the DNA TGTGCCAGCAGTGGGGCTATATGGTACAATGAGCAGTTCTTC. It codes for CASSGAIWYNEQFF.